This entry is about one T cell receptor (beta chain). This receptor's antigen is unknown. The junction and the germline gene differ at one end; a read error may be behind it. The library was obtained by the immunoSEQ multiplex PCR assay. For the multiplex PCR, a mixture combining 60 forward primers for TCR Vbeta segments and 13 reverse primers for TCR Jbeta segments was used. The CDR3 region of rearranged TCR beta genes was amplified from genomic DNA by a multiplex PCR assay. Amplified TCR beta libraries were sequenced as 87-base-pair reads on the Illumina HiSeq System. As for the authors' bioinformatics: In a later analysis, 70 million to 95 million unique TCR beta chains were counted across the 650 to 700 repertoires, and about 10 million of these chains were shared by at least two donors. To remove PCR and sequencing errors, raw reads were error-corrected and collapsed into unique sequences using a nearest-neighbor algorithm that merged closely related sequences. Alignment of CDR3 sequences to IMGT reference sequences was used to assign V, D and J gene segments. For a sequence to be retained, a match of at least six nucleotides to both a V gene segment and a J gene segment was required. Rearrangements were called productive when the CDR3 lacked stop codons and stayed in frame with V and J; all others were non-productive. CDR3 was defined by IMGT convention, running from the second conserved V-encoded cysteine to the conserved J-encoded phenylalanine. The earlier analysis of fewer than 750 of the donors excluded sequences that lacked an unambiguous match to a single V gene segment. In an earlier analysis of some 590 of the donors, V segments were called functional above 56.7% productive rearrangements and were called segregating when the between-donor standard deviation exceeded 5%. A statistical classification framework was built to diagnose cytomegalovirus status from the catalog of TCR beta chain sequences. A later analysis assigned V and J genes by comparing TCR nucleotide sequences with IMGT/GENE-DB human TR gene sequences. In a later analysis, CDR3 sequences and most-parsimonious VDJ recombination scenarios were assigned using the TCRdist pipeline. In a later analysis, every TCR beta chain was defined by the combination of its CDR3 amino acid sequence and its V-gene family, and reads without a unique V-gene family were dropped. To address suspected cross-contamination and a sequencing artifact, a later analysis removed 592 highly shared, low-generation-probability nucleotide sequences. A later analysis calculated a clonal expansion index for each public chain from normalized within-repertoire ranks of inferred template counts. Generation probabilities in a later analysis came from a VDJ recombination model fitted to out-of-frame rearrangements, and those results were checked against IGoR. A later analysis scored TCR-TCR, TCR-HLA and TCR-CMV co-occurrence with hypergeometric tests, applying a repertoire-size bias correction to TCR pairs. A later analysis estimated false discovery rates by permuting HLA or CMV assignments 20 times. A later analysis grouped co-occurring TCRs with DBSCAN, adding TCRdist sequence similarity when clustering within HLA-allele-positive subsets. Co-occurrence clustering excluded repertoires with fewer than 30,000 or more than 120,000 public chains, plus five with anomalous nucleotide sharing. TCRdb's version of the immuneACCESS table is confined to in-frame rearrangements and falls short of the full clone set. An unresolved V gene accounts for under half of the shortfall where checked; the remainder is of unknown origin. V and J calls and clone size are those listed in that table; D and trimming were worked out from the DNA. Here the sample has about 160,000 clones; around nine tenths occur a single time. Clones ranked in the top ten supply approximately 2% of the sample.

Inclusive of the bounding cysteine and phenylalanine, the CDR3 is 13 residues long. Of the read, only the CDR3 DNA is kept; its 39 bases are in frame from base 1. CDR1 and CDR2 are read off the germline V gene (reference sequence) as SSHAT and FNYEAQ. These data are taken from a study of cytomegalovirus exposure and HLA in healthy donors (dated by TCRdb to the late 2010s). About the full investigation: An earlier analysis of more than 550 of the donors reported 276 Gb of sequence data and 117 million unique TCR beta sequences obtained from 150 million to 200 million T cells. About 300 gigabases of sequencing data and 70 million to 85 million unique TCR sequences were included in an early release covering 500 to 750 HLA-typed donors. Of the 300 to 400 genotyped donors, 81% fell in the genetic ancestry cluster associated with self-reported Caucasian donors. The aim of the study was to test whether cataloging public T cell receptors could identify signatures of past pathogen exposure. The study used immunosequencing to profile the T cell repertoires of 666 subjects and linked those repertoires to cytomegalovirus serostatus. A separate validation cohort of roughly 120 different subjects was used in addition to the roughly 700-subject first cohort. To predict cytomegalovirus infection status, the study brought together high-throughput TCR immunosequencing, statistical association of individual TCRs with disease status, and machine learning. A later analysis re-examined previously published TCR beta repertoires from over 500 donors and added high-resolution HLA genotyping to investigate patterns of TCR occurrence. Rather than drawing on any new phenotypic data, the later analysis identified candidate immune exposures from TCR beta sequences and the way those sequences occurred across donors. In an earlier analysis of more than 550 of the donors, high-throughput TCR beta sequencing was used to judge whether each TCR beta V gene segment behaved as functional or pseudogenic. Donor age, sex, ethnicity and CMV serostatus were compiled together with the repertoire data. A later genetic analysis used genome-wide SNP genotypes for about 60% of the roughly 670 donors, treating that subset as a discovery cohort. All discovery cohort repertoires had been generated using a single sequencing platform. Class I and class II HLA loci were covered by the typing at four-digit resolution. The number of typed donors differed by locus: 629-630 for A, B, C, DRB1 and DQB1; about 520 for DQA1; roughly 600 for DPA1; and roughly 490 for DPB1. Because of strong linkage in the cohort, five DR-DQ haplotypes were treated as single units for association and clustering. Among about 400 genotyped donors of the cohort, an average of approximately 240,000 unique TCR beta nucleotide sequences was sequenced per donor, of which 15% to 20% were non-productive. Overall study outcomes, separate from this receptor: Some IMGT-functional V segments, including TRBV6-2 and TRBV6-3, could not be distinguished by the 87-base-pair reads and were therefore excluded. The sequencing pipeline was judged likely to have produced a cluster of highly shared sequence variants as a technical artifact. Seventeen rarely observed V segments, including chromosome 9 orphons, were excluded from the earlier analysis of a few hundred of the donors because counts were too low. In vitro tests confirmed that a few of the cytomegalovirus-associated TCR beta chains recognize cytomegalovirus antigens. Correlated functional status among segregating V segments might reflect linkage disequilibrium, but an unknown experimental factor could not be ruled out. While some public TCRs were present in many individuals, most TCR sequences turned up only very rarely across donors. A total of 150 to 200 TCR beta chains were listed by the study as associated with cytomegalovirus. According to the authors, the approach could potentially be generalized to other disease states and immunological phenotypes. Because some donors lacked HLA typing at each locus, the association tests relied only on the typed subset. An association between a missense DCLRE1C variant and V-gene and J-gene trimming of TCR beta chains was found in a later genetic analysis and replicated in an independent cohort. Specific HLA alleles were associated with 18,000 or so TCR beta sequences at a false discovery rate of 0.05 in a later analysis. In a later genetic analysis, fewer N-insertions in productive TCRs were reported among donors in an Asian-associated ancestry cluster than the roughly 670-donor mean. In a later analysis, HLA-associated TCR beta chains showed more clonal expansion and lower generation probabilities than non-associated chains that were equally common. In an earlier analysis of 587 of the donors, most TCR beta V segments appeared in productive rearrangements about 90% or about 30% of the time, broadly matching IMGT annotations. A later analysis found that most CMV-associated TCR beta chains appeared HLA-restricted, with HLA associations seemingly driven largely by CMV exposure. In a later analysis, TCR association rates were found to vary across HLA loci, with the most associated TCRs seen for DRB1 alleles and the fewest for HLA-C alleles. When HLA alleles, especially DR and DQ, strongly co-occurred, attributing TCR associations to individual alleles was difficult. A further reported finding was that TCR beta sequences accurately predicted the HLA-A and HLA-B alleles for most subjects in the first cohort. The classifier was reported to diagnose cytomegalovirus status with high specificity and sensitivity in both the original and validation cohorts. For the cohort, immune exposure information was limited to CMV serostatus. In this cohort, only TCR beta chains were sequenced, and detectable features were limited by the absence of alpha or paired-chain data. Presence/absence analyses assumed roughly uniform sequencing depth across donors, an assumption that may not hold. A later analysis reported that several top co-occurrence clusters appeared linked to parvovirus B19, influenza, CMV and Epstein-Barr virus.

The cohort comprised 710 or so healthy bone marrow donors. Cohort members were all nominally healthy when sampled, although unrecorded immune exposures were likely present. The donor tested CMV seronegative, placing the donor among the roughly 340 seronegative members of the cohort. A peripheral blood sample was collected from each donor, and TCR beta sequencing was performed on peripheral blood mononuclear cells. The Qiagen DNeasy Blood Extraction Kit was used to extract genomic DNA from the blood cell samples. Recombination joined TRBV7-7 with TRBJ2-1; the D gene assignment is ambiguous. Sequenced: PBMCs. This TCR came from a woman younger than 35 in good health and CMV-seronegative. DNA sequence: TGTGCTAGCAGCTCCCTGTCCCGCAATGAGCAGTTCTTC. It translates as CASSSLSRNEQFF.